Listed here is a single T cell receptor (beta chain). The sample belongs to a study of control samples from healthy donors and cancer patients. The germline V gene encodes CDR1 SEHNR and CDR2 FQNEAQ (reference sequence). J was trimmed by 0 bases and V by 4 bases; bases with no gene match: 4. The CDR3 is made up of 15 amino acids. TCRdb's table, derived via immunoSEQ multiplex PCR, lists solely in-frame clones and lacks some. The table includes some 44,000 clones, approximately 70% detected once. This sequence joins TRBV7-9 and TRBJ2-3; 7 bases map to TRBD2. The specimen sequenced was formalin-fixed, paraffin-embedded tissue. The TCR comes from a male donor with melanoma. CDR3 sequence: CASSSSSGSTDTQYF. The CDR3 DNA sequence: TGTGCCAGCAGCTCCTCTAGCGGAAGCACAGATACGCAGTATTTT.